This TCR beta chain is drawn from a study of blood T cell repertoires in COVID-19. Per the original data handling: By means of reference gene primer amplification, nucleated cell counts were estimated. Assay used: immunoSEQ multiplex PCR; TCRdb lists only in-frame clones, some missing. V and J calls and clone size are as listed in that table; D and trimming were resolved from the DNA. The sample holds around 290,000 clones, 89% seen once. CDR1 is SQVTM, CDR2 ANQGSEA, per germline. The V and J ends lost 0 bases and 8 bases respectively, with 12 bases between them. This CDR3 spans 13 amino acids. This clone was observed once.

Specimen: PBMCs or T cells enriched from blood (not recorded which). This rearrangement joins TRBV29-1 to TRBJ2-3, with D unresolved. This TCR came from a middle-aged woman who had recovered from COVID-19. In nucleotides, the CDR3 is TGCAGCGTTGAAGAACAACAGCTGGGTACGCAGTATTTT. Translation gives CSVEEQQLGTQYF.